The 15 T cell receptor beta chains in this list originate from one sample, sequenced in a study of blood T cell repertoires in COVID-19. The table came from immunoSEQ multiplex PCR; TCRdb's copy has only in-frame clones and leaves some out. The table records tens of thousands of clones, over 75% of them present only once. Material for sequencing was peripheral blood. All receptors come from a woman aged 60-75 years with COVID-19, enrolled during active disease.

The gene calls are TRBV5-1 and TRBJ2-1; D is perhaps TRBD1 (6 bases). V gave up 4 bases and J gave up 8 bases, with 19 bases separating them. This CDR3 has 15 amino acids. The germline gives CDR1 SGHRS, CDR2 YFSETQ. The CDR3 nucleotides read TGCGCCAGCAGCACTTCAGGGGTCAATACCCATGAGCAGTTCTTC. Residues: CASSTSGVNTHEQFF.

The V call is TRBV5-1, the J call TRBJ2-7, with 12 bases that match TRBD2. In germline, CDR1 is SGHRS, CDR2 YFSETQ. The CDR3 runs to 16 residues. Trimming at V came to 0 bases and at J to 2 bases, leaving 3 bases not matched to a gene. CDR3 coding DNA: TGCGCCAGCAGCTTGGCGGCTAGCGGGAGGGCCTACGAGCAGTACTTC. Translation: CASSLAASGRAYEQYF.

The chain links TRBV30 to TRBJ2-7; weak D call: TRBD1 (5 bases). This CDR3 has 13 amino acids. CDR1 is GTSNPN, CDR2 SVGIG, per germline (reference sequence). V was clipped by 5 bases and J by 6 bases, with 17 bases between them. The CDR3 spells CAWAAMGPSEQYF. In nucleotides, the CDR3 is TGTGCCTGGGCAGCCATGGGGCCTAGCGAGCAGTACTTC.

The gene calls are TRBV19 and TRBJ1-5, with a tentative D call TRBD1 (5 bases). This CDR3 is built from 14 residues. Trimming cost V 4 bases and J 4 bases, with 11 bases left between them. The germline CDR1 and CDR2 sequences are LNHDA and SQIVND (reference sequence). The CDR3 loop reads CASSTDRVNQPQHF. The CDR3 nucleotides are TGTGCCAGTAGTACTGACAGAGTTAATCAGCCCCAGCATTTT.

The V gene is TRBV2, the J gene TRBJ2-7; 11 bases align to TRBD2. CDR1 and CDR2 from the germline V gene are SNHLY and FYNNEI. This CDR3 is 14 amino acids long. V lost 7 bases and J lost 7; bases outside the gene matches: 9. CDR3 DNA: TGTGCCAGCATGACGGGACTAGCGGCTGGAGAGCAGTACTTC. Translation: CASMTGLAAGEQYF.

As DNA, the CDR3 is TGTGCCTGCCAGTGGGGAAACACCATATATTTT. Translation: CACQWGNTIYF. This chain connects TRBV30 to TRBJ1-3; D call uncertain. The V gene lost 6 bases and the J gene lost 4 bases, with 7 bases spanning the gap. The CDR3 sequence is 11 residues long. CDR1 is GTSNPN and CDR2 is SVGIG in the germline V gene (reference sequence). Complete variable domain (other parts from reference TRBV30 and TRBJ1-3): SQTIHQWPATLVQPVGSPLSLECTVEGTSNPNLYWYRQAAGRGLQLLFYSVGIGQISSEVPQNLSASRPQDRQFILSSKKLLLSDSGFYLCACQWGNTIYFGEGSWLTVV.

The V call is TRBV7-8, the J call TRBJ2-1, with 11 bases that match TRBD2. The CDR3 is 15 residues long. Unmatched junction bases numbered 8, after V lost 5 bases and J lost 8 bases. Germline assignment: CDR1 SGHVS and CDR2 FQNEAQ. This chain's CDR3 is CASSPQGLAVDEQFF. As DNA, the CDR3 is TGTGCCAGCAGCCCGCAGGGACTAGCGGTGGATGAGCAGTTCTTC.

This clone came up once. The chain recombines TRBV10-3 with TRBJ2-7; D remains ambiguous. The V end lost 2 bases, the J end lost 9 bases, and 8 bases lay between the germline ends. The V gene's germline CDR1 is ENHRY and CDR2 SYGVKD. The CDR3 extends over 11 amino acids. The CDR3 DNA reads as TGTGCCATCAGTGAGGGTGCAGTGCAGTACTTC. Protein product: CAISEGAVQYF.

The chain recombines TRBV7-9 with TRBJ2-3; possible D gene TRBD1, 6 bases. This CDR3 comprises 12 residues. V lost 1 base and J lost 9, with 8 bases in between. Germline-derived CDR1 and CDR2 are SEHNR and FQNEAQ (reference sequence). In DNA, the CDR3 is TGTGCCAGCAGCTTAGTGGGGGCAACGCAGTATTTT. Translated: CASSLVGATQYF.

The V call is TRBV2, the J call TRBJ1-4, with 7 bases that match TRBD1. After removal of 7 bases from V and 5 bases from J, the junction contained 13 bases not matched to a gene. The CDR3 length is 16 residues. The germline V gene has CDR1 SNHLY and CDR2 FYNNEI. The CDR3 DNA reads as TGTGCCAGCATCTTTGACAGGGAGTGGAAGAATGAAAAACTGTTTTTT. Protein sequence: CASIFDREWKNEKLFF.

CDR3 sequence: CASSERDRVSPLHF. Here the CDR3 DNA reads TGTGCCAGCAGTGAACGGGACAGGGTTTCACCCCTCCACTTT. The chain combines TRBV6-1 with TRBJ1-6; 9 bases are shared with TRBD1. With V trimmed by 2 bases and J by 9 bases, 2 bases remained unmatched. CDR1 is MNHNS, CDR2 SASEGT, per germline. The CDR3 runs to 14 residues.

V and J are TRBV6-2 or TRBV6-3 and TRBJ1-5; D uncertain. With 0 bases removed from V and 3 bases from J, the gap between germline ends came to 6 bases. The CDR3 spans 14 residues. Germline lookup yields CDR1 MNHEY and CDR2 SVGEGT. The CDR3 bases are TGTGCCAGCAGTTACTCCGGGTCCAATCAGCCCCAGCATTTT. Its translation is CASSYSGSNQPQHF.

The chain couples TRBV5-1 to TRBJ1-2; 12 nucleotides match TRBD1. The CDR3 runs to 14 residues. J lost 8 bases, V lost 3 bases, and 5 bases had no gene match. Germline CDR1 and CDR2: SGHRS and YFSETQ. The CDR3 nucleotides read TGCGCCAGCAGCTCGGGACAGGGGGCAACGGGCTACACCTTC. Its translation is CASSSGQGATGYTF.

The V gene is TRBV9, the J gene TRBJ2-1, with D uncertain. The V end was cut by 0 bases, the J end by 4 bases, with 5 bases between. Germline loops: CDR1 SGDLS, CDR2 YYNGEE. The CDR3 contains 13 residues. The CDR3: CASSVAPYNEQFF. The CDR3 region has the DNA TGTGCCAGCAGCGTAGCCCCATACAATGAGCAGTTCTTC.

The chain recombines TRBV2 with TRBJ1-1, with a possible D match to TRBD1 (6 bases). Germline loops: CDR1 SNHLY, CDR2 FYNNEI. V lost 8 bases and J lost 3, with 10 bases in between. The CDR3 consists of 12 residues. This chain's CDR3 is CASGRGYTEAFF. The CDR3 coding sequence is TGTGCCAGCGGCAGGGGTTACACTGAAGCTTTCTTT.